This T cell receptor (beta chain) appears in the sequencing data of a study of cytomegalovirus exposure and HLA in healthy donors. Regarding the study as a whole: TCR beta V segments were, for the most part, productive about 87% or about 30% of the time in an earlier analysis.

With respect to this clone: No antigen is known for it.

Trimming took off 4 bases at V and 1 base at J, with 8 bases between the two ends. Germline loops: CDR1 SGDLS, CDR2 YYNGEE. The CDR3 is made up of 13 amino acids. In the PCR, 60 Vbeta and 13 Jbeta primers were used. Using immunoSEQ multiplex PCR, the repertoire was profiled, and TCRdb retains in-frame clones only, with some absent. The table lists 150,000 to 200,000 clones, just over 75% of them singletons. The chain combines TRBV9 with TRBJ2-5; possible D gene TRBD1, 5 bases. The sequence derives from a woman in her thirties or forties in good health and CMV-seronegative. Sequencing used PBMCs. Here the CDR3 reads CASSPGPQETQYF. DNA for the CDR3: TGTGCCAGCAGCCCAGGGCCCCAAGAGACCCAGTACTTC.